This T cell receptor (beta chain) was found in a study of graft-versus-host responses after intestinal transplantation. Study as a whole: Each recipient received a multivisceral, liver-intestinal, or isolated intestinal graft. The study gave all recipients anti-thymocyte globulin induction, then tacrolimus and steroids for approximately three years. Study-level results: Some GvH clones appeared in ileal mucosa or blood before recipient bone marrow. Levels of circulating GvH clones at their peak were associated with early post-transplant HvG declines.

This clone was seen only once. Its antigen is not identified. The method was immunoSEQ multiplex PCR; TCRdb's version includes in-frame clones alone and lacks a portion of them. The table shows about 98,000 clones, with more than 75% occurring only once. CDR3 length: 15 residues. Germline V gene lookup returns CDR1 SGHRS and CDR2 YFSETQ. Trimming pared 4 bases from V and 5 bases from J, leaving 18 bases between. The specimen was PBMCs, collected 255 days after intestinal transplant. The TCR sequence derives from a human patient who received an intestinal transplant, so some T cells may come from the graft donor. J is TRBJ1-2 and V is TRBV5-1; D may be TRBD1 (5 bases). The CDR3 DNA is TGCGCCAGCAGCCAAACTACCCCCCAGGGTTATGGCTACACCTTC. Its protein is CASSQTTPQGYGYTF. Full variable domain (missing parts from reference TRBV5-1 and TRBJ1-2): KAGVTQTPRYLIKTRGQQVTLSCSPISGHRSVSWYQQTPGQGLQFLFEYFSETQRNKGNFPGRFSGRQFSNSRSEMNVSTLELGDSALYLCASSQTTPQGYGYTFGSGTRLTVV.